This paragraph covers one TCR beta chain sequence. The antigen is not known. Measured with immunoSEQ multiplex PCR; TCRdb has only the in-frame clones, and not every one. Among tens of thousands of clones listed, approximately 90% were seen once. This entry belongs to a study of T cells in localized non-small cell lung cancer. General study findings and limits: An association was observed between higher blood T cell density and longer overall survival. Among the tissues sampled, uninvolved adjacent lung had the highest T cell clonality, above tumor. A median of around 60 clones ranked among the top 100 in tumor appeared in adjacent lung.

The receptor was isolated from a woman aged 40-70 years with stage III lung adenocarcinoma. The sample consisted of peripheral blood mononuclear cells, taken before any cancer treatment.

CDR3 loop: CATSRGDTGRVDQPQHF. The DNA for the CDR3 is TGTGCCACCAGCAGAGGGGATACAGGACGAGTTGATCAGCCCCAGCATTTT. The chain combines TRBV15 with TRBJ1-5, with a tentative D call TRBD1 (5 bases). The CDR3 has 17 residues. The V gene lost 1 base and the J gene lost 5 bases, with 18 bases spanning the gap. Germline V gene data show CDR1 as LNHNV and CDR2 as YYDKDF (reference sequence).